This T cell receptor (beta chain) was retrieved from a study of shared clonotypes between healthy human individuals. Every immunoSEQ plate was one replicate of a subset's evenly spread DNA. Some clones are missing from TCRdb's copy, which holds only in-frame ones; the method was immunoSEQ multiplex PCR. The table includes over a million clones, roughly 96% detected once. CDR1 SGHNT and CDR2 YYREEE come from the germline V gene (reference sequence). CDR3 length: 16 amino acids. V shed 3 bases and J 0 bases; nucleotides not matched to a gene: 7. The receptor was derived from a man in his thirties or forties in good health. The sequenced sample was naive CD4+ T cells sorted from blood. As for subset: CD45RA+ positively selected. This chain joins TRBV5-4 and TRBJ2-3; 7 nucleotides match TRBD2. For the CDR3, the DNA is TGTGCCAGCAGCTCGGGGGGACCAGGAAGCACAGATACGCAGTATTTT. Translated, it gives CASSSGGPGSTDTQYF.